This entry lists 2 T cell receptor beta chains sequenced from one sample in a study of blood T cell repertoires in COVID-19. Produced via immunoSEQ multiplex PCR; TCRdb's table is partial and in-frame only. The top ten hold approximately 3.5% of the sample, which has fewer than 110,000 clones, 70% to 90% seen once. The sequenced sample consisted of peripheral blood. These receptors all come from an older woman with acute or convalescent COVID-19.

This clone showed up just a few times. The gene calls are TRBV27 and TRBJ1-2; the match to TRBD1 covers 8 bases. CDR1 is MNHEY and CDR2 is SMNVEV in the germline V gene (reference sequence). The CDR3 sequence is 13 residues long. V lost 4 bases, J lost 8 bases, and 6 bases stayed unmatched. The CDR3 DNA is TGTGCCAGCAGTTGGGGCAGGGGGCGAGGCTACACCTTC. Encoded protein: CASSWGRGRGYTF.

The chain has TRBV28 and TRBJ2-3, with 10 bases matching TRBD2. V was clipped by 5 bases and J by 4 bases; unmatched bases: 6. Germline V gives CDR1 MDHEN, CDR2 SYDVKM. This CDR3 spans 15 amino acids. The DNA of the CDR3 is TGTGCCAGCAGTGCTAGCGGGAGAGGCCCAGATACGCAGTATTTT. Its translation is CASSASGRGPDTQYF. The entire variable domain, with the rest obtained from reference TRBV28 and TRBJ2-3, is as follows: DVKVTQSSRYLVKRTGEKVFLECVQDMDHENMFWYRQDPGLGLRLIYFSYDVKMKEKGDIPEGYSVSREKKERFSLILESASTNQTSMYLCASSASGRGPDTQYFGPGTRLTVL.